This paragraph covers one TCR beta chain sequence. Its antigen is unidentified. Noted treatment: randomized to nivolumab then ipilimumab (arm A) or the reverse (arm B). No patient had prior DNA-damaging chemotherapy. This entry comes from a study of sequential checkpoint blockade in melanoma. Regarding the study as a whole: Tumor T-cell fraction and clonality correlated with PD-L1 and CD8+ counts.

Clones were sequenced by immunoSEQ multiplex PCR, and TCRdb holds only the in-frame ones, with some missing. The sample shows 2,500 to 3,500 clones, around 16% of them seen only once. In germline, CDR1 is LNHDA, CDR2 SQIVND (reference sequence). There are 15 residues in the CDR3. Trimming at V came to 7 bases and at J to 3 bases, leaving 7 bases not matched to a gene. The chain uses TRBV19 and TRBJ2-5; 11 bases align to TRBD2. Material: tumor tissue (inferred from file names), obtained from a patient given nivolumab and ipilimumab in sequence. The TCR comes from a human donor with melanoma. CDR3 region: CASTSLAGGKETQYF. The CDR3 DNA reads as TGTGCCAGTACCTCCCTAGCGGGGGGCAAAGAGACCCAGTACTTC.